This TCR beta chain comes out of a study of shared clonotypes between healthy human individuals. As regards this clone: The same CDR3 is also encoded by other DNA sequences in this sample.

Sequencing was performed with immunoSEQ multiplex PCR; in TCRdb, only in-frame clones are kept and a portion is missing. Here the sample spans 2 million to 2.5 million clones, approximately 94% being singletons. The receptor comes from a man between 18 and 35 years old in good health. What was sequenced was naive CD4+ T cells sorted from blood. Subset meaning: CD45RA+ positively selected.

The CDR3 DNA is TGTGCCAGCAGTTACTGGGGCGGGGAGCAGTACTTC. The encoded protein is CASSYWGGEQYF. The V call is TRBV6-5, the J call TRBJ2-7; tentatively, D is TRBD1 or TRBD2 (5 bases each). The CDR3 spans 12 residues. Germline CDR1 and CDR2: MNHEY and SVGAGI. Trimming cost V 1 base and J 7 bases, with 8 bases left between them.